Listed here is a single T cell receptor beta chain. Antigen unknown. Patients with a history of autoimmune disease or on systemic immunosuppression were excluded. This entry belongs to a study of OX40 agonist ivuxolimab in advanced cancers. Points from the study as a whole: Partial responders receiving 0.1-3.0 mg/kg showed among the lowest clonal expansion.

CDR1 is SGHVS and CDR2 is FNYEAQ in the germline V gene. This CDR3 contains 13 residues. The germline V and J ends were trimmed by 2 bases and 6 bases, with 10 bases remaining between them. The table came from immunoSEQ multiplex PCR; TCRdb's copy has only in-frame clones and leaves some out. The data hold over 15,000 clones, with 80% to 95% observed a single time. The sample in question was CD4+ or CD8+ T cells sorted from blood, obtained in a trial of the OX40 agonist ivuxolimab. The chain joins TRBV7-6 to TRBJ1-2; no reliable D call. The receptor was derived from an adult with an advanced solid tumor such as melanoma, head and neck, liver or kidney cancer. The CDR3 bases are TGTGCCAGCAGCTTAAGCCCATCGGATGGCTACACCTTC. This codes for CASSLSPSDGYTF.